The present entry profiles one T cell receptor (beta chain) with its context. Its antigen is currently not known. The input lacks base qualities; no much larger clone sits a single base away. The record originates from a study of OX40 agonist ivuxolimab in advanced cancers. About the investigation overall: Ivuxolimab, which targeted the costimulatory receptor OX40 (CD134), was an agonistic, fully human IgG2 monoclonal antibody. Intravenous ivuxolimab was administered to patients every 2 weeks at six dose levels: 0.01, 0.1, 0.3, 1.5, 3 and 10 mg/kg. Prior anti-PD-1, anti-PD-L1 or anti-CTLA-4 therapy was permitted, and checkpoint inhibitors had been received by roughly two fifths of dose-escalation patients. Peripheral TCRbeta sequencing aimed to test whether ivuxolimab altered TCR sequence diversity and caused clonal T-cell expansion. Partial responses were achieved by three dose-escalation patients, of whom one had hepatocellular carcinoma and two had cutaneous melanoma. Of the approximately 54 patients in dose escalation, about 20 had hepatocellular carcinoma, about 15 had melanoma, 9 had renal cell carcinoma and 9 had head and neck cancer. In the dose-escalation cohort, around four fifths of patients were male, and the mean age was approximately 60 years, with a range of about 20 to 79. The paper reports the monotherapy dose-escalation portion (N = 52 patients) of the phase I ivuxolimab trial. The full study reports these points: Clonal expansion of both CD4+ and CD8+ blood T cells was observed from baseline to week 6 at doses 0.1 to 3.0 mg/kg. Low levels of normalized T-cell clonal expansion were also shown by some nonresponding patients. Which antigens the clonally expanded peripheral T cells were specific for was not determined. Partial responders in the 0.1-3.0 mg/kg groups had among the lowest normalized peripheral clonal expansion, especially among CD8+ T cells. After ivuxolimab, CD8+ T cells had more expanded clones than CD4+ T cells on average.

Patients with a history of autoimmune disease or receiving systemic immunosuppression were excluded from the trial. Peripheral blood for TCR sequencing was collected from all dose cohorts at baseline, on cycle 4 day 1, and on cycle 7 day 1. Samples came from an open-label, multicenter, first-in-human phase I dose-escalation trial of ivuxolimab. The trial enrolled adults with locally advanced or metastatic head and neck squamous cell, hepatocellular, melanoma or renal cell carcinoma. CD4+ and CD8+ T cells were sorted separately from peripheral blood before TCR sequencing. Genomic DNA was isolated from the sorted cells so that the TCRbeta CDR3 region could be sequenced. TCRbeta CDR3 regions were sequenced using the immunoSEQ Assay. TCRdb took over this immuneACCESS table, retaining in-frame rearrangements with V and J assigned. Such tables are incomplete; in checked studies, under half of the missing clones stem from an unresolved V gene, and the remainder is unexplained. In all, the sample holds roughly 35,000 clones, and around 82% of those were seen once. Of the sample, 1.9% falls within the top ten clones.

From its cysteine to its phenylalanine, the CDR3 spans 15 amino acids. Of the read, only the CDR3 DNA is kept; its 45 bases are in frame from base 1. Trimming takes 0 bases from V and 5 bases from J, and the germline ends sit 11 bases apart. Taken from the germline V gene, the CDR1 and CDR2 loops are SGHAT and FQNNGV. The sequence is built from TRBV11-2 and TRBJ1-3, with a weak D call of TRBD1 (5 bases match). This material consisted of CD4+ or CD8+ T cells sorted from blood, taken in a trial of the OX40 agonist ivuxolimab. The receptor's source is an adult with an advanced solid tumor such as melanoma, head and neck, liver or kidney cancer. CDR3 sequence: CASSLEPGSRNTIYF. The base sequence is TGTGCCAGCAGCTTAGAGCCAGGGTCGAGAAACACCATATATTTT. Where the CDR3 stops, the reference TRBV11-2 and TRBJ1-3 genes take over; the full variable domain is EAGVAQSPRYKIIEKRQSVAFWCNPISGHATLYWYQQILGQGPKLLIQFQNNGVVDDSQLPKDRFSAERLKGVDSTLKIQPAKLEDSAVYLCASSLEPGSRNTIYFGEGSWLTVV.